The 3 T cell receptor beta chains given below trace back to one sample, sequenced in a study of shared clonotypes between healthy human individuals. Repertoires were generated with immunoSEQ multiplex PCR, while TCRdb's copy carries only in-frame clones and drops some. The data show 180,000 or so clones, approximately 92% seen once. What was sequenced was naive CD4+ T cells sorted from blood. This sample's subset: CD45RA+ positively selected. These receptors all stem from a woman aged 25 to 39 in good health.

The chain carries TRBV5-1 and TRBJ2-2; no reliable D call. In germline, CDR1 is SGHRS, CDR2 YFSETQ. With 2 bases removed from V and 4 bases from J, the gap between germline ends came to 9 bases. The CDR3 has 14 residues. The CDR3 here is CASSLHSSTGELFF. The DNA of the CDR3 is TGCGCCAGCAGCTTACACAGTTCCACCGGGGAGCTGTTTTTT.

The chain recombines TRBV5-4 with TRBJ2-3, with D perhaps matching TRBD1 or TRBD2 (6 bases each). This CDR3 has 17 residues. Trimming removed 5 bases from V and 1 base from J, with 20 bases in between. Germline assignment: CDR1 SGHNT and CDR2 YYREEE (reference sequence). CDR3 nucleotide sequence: TGTGCCAGCAGTCCTGGTGGTACGGGGGCACGCACAGATACGCAGTATTTT. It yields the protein CASSPGGTGARTDTQYF.

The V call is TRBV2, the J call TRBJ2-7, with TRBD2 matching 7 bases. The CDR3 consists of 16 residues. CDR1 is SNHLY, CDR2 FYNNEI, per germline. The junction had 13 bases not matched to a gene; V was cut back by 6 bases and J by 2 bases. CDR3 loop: CASSTKRGGLTYEQYF. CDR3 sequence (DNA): TGTGCCAGCAGCACCAAGCGGGGAGGGCTTACCTACGAGCAGTACTTC.